The T cell receptor (beta chain) described here comes from a study of blood T cell repertoires in COVID-19. Sequenced by immunoSEQ multiplex PCR; TCRdb stores in-frame clones only, minus some. Of about 210,000 clones in the sample, approximately 90% are singletons; the top ten hold 20% to 25%. The CDR3 sequence is 14 residues long. The V end was cut by 5 bases, the J end by 1 base, with 11 bases between. Germline V gives CDR1 MGHRA, CDR2 YSYEKL. What was sequenced was PBMCs or T cells enriched from blood (not recorded which). The genes are TRBV4-1 and TRBJ2-5; D is perhaps TRBD1 (6 bases). The clonotype comes from a woman aged 40-49 years in a cohort exposed to, infected with or recovered from COVID-19 (not recorded which). The CDR3 bases are TGCGCCAGCAGCACCGGGACACTCCAAGAGACCCAGTACTTC. This translates into CASSTGTLQETQYF.